The clone carrying this T cell receptor (beta chain) was counted ten times or more. The sample originates from a study of response to subunit inactivated influenza vaccine. Using its own MiXCR run on the RT-PCR reads, TCRdb lists one record per CDR3 protein. This repertoire shows 450,000 to 500,000 distinct CDR3 sequences, approximately 11% found once; its top ten account for more than 10%. The sample was PBMCs from blood, taken 45 days after vaccination. This sequence was found in a man aged 45-65 years who received an inactivated influenza vaccine.

CDR3 DNA sequence: TGTGCCAGCAGCTTGGCCGGGGGCTATGGCTACACCTTC. It translates to CASSLAGGYGYTF. V usage is TRBV5-6 and J usage is TRBJ1-2; perhaps TRBD1 as D (5 bases). Germline values: CDR1 SGHDT, CDR2 YYEEEE. This CDR3 is built from 13 residues. V lost 0 bases and J lost 4, with 7 bases in between.